Sequencing of this TCR beta chain was carried out in a study of beta chain features in type 1 diabetes. Points from the study as a whole: Across all four CD4+ subsets, people with type 1 diabetes showed modestly shorter TCRB CDR3s.

For this clone: Its antigen is still unknown.

J lost 4 bases, V lost 2 bases, and 7 bases had no gene match. The CDR3 has 15 residues. Germline-derived CDR1 and CDR2 are SGHAT and FQDESV (reference sequence). Every bit of the isolated RNA underwent reverse transcription, so sequencing read expressed TCRB transcripts. TCRdb keeps only in-frame clones here, not all; method: immunoSEQ multiplex PCR. This table has tens of thousands of clones, 50% to 75% appearing once. The sequence was obtained from a woman aged 30 to 39 with type 1 diabetes. The chain recombines TRBV11-1 with TRBJ1-1; 7 bases agree with TRBD1. Material: stem cell memory CD4+ T cells from blood. The CDR3 region is CASSLFYSGGTEAFF. For the CDR3, the DNA is TGTGCCAGCAGCTTATTTTATTCAGGGGGCACTGAAGCTTTCTTT.